The 8 T cell receptor beta chains below come from one sample, sequenced in a study of T cells after yellow fever vaccination. Each CDR3 protein gets one entry after TCRdb re-called the 5' RACE reads with MiXCR. In the table there are about 68,000 distinct CDR3 sequences, approximately 7% of which are singletons. The input for sequencing was CD8+ T cells sorted from PBMCs, taken approximately 40 days after the first yellow fever vaccination. All receptors derive from a young man who received the YFV17D yellow fever vaccine.

This clonotype was recorded at least ten times. The V gene is TRBV12-3 or TRBV12-4, the J gene TRBJ2-2; no firm D call. The CDR3 extends over 13 amino acids. V lost 1 base to trimming and J lost 7 bases, with 7 bases between them. The CDR3 here is CASSLGGNGELFF. In DNA form, the CDR3 reads TGTGCCAGCAGTTTAGGGGGAAACGGGGAGCTGTTTTTT.

This clonotype was recorded a few times. The chain has TRBV5-1 and TRBJ2-2; the D call may be TRBD1 or TRBD2 (5 bases each). V was clipped by 2 bases and J by 9 bases, with 14 bases between them. Germline V lookup: CDR1 SGHRS, CDR2 YFSETQ. The CDR3 length is 14 residues. As DNA, the CDR3 is TGCGCCAGCAGCTTAAGGGACCCTGGGCGGGAGCTGTTTTTT. Amino acid sequence: CASSLRDPGRELFF.

The table lists this clonotype with many counts. The J gene is TRBJ1-1, the V gene TRBV6-5, with a weak D call TRBD1 (6 bases). Trimming stripped 4 bases from V and 3 bases from J, with 18 bases between. CDR3 length: 16 amino acids. Germline CDR1 is MNHEY and CDR2 is SVGAGI. The CDR3 nucleotides read TGTGCCAGCAGTTTGCCGGACGGGGGGGCCCACACTGAAGCTTTCTTT. Amino acids: CASSLPDGGAHTEAFF.

This clonotype was observed at least ten times. The chain uses TRBV4-1 and TRBJ2-7; unclear D gene. Germline V CDR1 and CDR2: MGHRA, YSYEKL. The CDR3 totals 13 residues. Trimming stripped 1 base from V and 4 bases from J, with 8 bases between. This CDR3 reads CASSQVGKYEQYF. Here the CDR3 DNA reads TGCGCCAGCAGCCAAGTAGGGAAGTACGAGCAGTACTTC.

This clonotype has more than one count but fewer than ten. This rearrangement joins TRBV29-1 to TRBJ1-3; no clear D. CDR1 SQVTM and CDR2 ANQGSEA come from the germline V gene. V was trimmed by 1 base and J by 3 bases, leaving 7 bases between them. The CDR3 loop spans 13 amino acids. The DNA for the CDR3 is TGCAGCGTTGAAGGGACCGGTGGAAACACCATATATTTT. Encoded protein: CSVEGTGGNTIYF.

This clonotype has at least ten counts. The V gene is TRBV12-3 or TRBV12-4, the J gene TRBJ1-5; maybe TRBD1 (5 bases). The CDR3 has 16 amino acids. Trimming left V 4 bases short and J 0 bases short, with 13 bases between. This CDR3 is CASSYAGTYSNQPQHF. The CDR3 DNA reads as TGTGCCAGCAGTTACGCAGGGACTTATAGCAATCAGCCCCAGCATTTT.

There are many counts of this clonotype. The chain couples TRBV4-3 to TRBJ2-2; 9 bases fit TRBD2. The germline V gene has CDR1 LGHNA and CDR2 YSLEER. The V gene end was trimmed by 0 bases and the J gene end by 8 bases; junction bases not matched to a gene: 16. This CDR3 comprises 19 residues. CDR3 coding DNA: TGCGCCAGCAGCCAAGATAGGATAGCGGGGGTTCAAAGCGAGGGGGAGCTGTTTTTT. Protein product: CASSQDRIAGVQSEGELFF.

This clonotype was seen ten or more times. V and J are TRBV7-6 and TRBJ2-1; unclear D gene. There are 13 residues in the CDR3. Trimming removed 5 bases from V and 5 bases from J, with 10 bases in between. Germline CDR1 reads SGHVS; CDR2 reads FNYEAQ. CDR3 sequence: CASSPMGHNEQFF. The CDR3 nucleotides are TGTGCCAGCAGCCCGATGGGCCACAATGAGCAGTTCTTC. The whole variable domain, filled in from reference TRBV7-6 and TRBJ2-1, reads GAGVSQSPRYKVTKRGQDVALRCDPISGHVSLYWYRQALGQGPEFLTYFNYEAQQDKSGLPNDRFSAERPEGSISTLTIQRTEQRDSAMYRCASSPMGHNEQFFGPGTRLTVL.